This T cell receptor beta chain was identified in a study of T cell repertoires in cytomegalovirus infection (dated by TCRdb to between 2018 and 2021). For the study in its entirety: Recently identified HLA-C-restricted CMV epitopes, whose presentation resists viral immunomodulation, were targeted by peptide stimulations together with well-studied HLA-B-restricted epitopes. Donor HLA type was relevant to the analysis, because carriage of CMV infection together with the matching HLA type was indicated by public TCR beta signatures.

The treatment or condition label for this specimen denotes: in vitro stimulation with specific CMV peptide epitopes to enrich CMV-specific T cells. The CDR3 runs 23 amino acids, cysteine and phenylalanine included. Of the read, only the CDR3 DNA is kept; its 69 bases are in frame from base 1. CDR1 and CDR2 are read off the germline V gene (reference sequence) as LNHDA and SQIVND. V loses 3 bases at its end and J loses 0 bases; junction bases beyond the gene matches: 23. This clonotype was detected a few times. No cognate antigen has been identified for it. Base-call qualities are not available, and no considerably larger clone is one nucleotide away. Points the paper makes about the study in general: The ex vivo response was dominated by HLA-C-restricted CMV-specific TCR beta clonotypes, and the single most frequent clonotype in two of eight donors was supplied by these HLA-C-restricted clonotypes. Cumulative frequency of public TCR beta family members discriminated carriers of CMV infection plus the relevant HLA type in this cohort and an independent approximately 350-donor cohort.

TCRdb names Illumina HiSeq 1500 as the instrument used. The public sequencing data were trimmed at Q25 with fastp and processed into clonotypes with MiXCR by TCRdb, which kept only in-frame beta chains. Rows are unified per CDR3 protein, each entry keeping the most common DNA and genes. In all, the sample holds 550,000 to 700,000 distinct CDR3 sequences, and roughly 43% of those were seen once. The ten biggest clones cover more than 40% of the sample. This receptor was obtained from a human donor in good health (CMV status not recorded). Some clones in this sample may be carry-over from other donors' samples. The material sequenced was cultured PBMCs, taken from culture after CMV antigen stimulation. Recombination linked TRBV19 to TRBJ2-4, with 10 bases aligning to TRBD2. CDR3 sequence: CASSIPRGSGRLSINLAKNIQYF. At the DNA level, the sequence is TGTGCCAGTAGTATCCCTAGGGGTAGCGGGAGGCTCTCAATCAACTTAGCCAAAAACATTCAGTACTTC.